A selection of T cell receptor beta chains follows, all from one sample in a study of beta chain features in type 1 diabetes. Here immunoSEQ multiplex PCR was the method, and the copy in TCRdb shows in-frame clones only, minus some. The table shows hundreds of thousands of clones, with 15% to 17% occurring only once. The sequencing input was naive CD4+ T cells from blood. Source of these receptors: a man between 18 and 35 years old in good health. Each CDR3 is given without its conserved first and last residue.

J gene,V gene,CDR3 protein
TRBJ1-3,TRBV7-2,ASSLVGASGNTIY
TRBJ2-1,TRBV6-5,ASRPTSGRALEQF
TRBJ1-2,TRBV7-9,ASSPPGQGGGYT
TRBJ1-1,TRBV7-9,ASSQRTGDPMNTEAF
TRBJ1-2,TRBV7-9,ASSRDGQNYGYT
TRBJ2-5,TRBV12-5,ASGFRGKTQY
TRBJ1-6,TRBV28,ASSLPTTGRVSPLH
TRBJ2-1,TRBV7-2,ASSLASGSSYNEQF
TRBJ2-7,TRBV10-3,AISVLGATKSEQY
TRBJ2-6,TRBV7-9,ASSFWGANVLT
TRBJ1-4,TRBV19,ASLNRGSNEKLF
TRBJ2-7,TRBV19,ATVGQNSYEQY
TRBJ1-2,TRBV7-3,ASSSPLGTGEIDYGYT
TRBJ1-2,TRBV9,ASSARGGRGIFFDGYT
TRBJ1-2,TRBV5-4,ASSFNYGYT
TRBJ2-5,TRBV28,ASTGNQETQY
TRBJ1-1,TRBV30,AFFKTGANTEAF
TRBJ2-1,TRBV7-3,ASSPLSGSSNEQF
TRBJ2-3,TRBV5-4,ASSFSSGRTDTQY
TRBJ1-5,TRBV18,ASSPGPGQPQH
TRBJ2-5,TRBV25-1,ASSHHGGQKRTQY
TRBJ2-3,TRBV19,ASSISWGTDTQY
TRBJ1-3,TRBV5-4,ASSLGLLSGNTIY
TRBJ2-7,TRBV5-4,ASSSNYRTAYEQY
TRBJ2-3,TRBV29-1,STVPSTDTQY
TRBJ1-5,TRBV4-3,ASSQDAGGNQPQH
TRBJ2-1,TRBV7-9,ASSSLMVGEF
TRBJ2-7,TRBV27,ASSLSRGTYEQY
TRBJ2-1,TRBV5-6,ASSLASSRQSSYNEQF
TRBJ1-5,TRBV7-2,ASSLVPYSNQPQH
TRBJ2-3,TRBV11-2,ASSLEPSATDTQY
TRBJ2-3,TRBV5-4,ASSLTSGGAGTDTQY
TRBJ1-3,TRBV7-8,ASKRRGGSGNTIY
TRBJ2-7,TRBV6-5,ASSSQLGRSSYEQY
TRBJ2-7,TRBV25-1,ASSLNDRGQGEQY
TRBJ2-1,TRBV10-3,AISDSRTGYNEQF
TRBJ2-3,TRBV30,AWTRGGGDTDTQY
TRBJ2-3,TRBV11-3,ASSESRGTDTQY
TRBJ2-7,TRBV10-3,AISLAGEVEQY
TRBJ2-1,TRBV2,ASSAMGLAGVGF